A single sample is the source of the 25 T cell receptor beta chains below, sequenced in a study of T-cell reconstitution after alpha-beta-depleted transplantation in children. The authors prepared the TCRbeta library with unique molecular identifiers. TCRdb processed the PCR reads anew with MiXCR; each CDR3 protein has one entry. The sample includes tens of thousands of distinct CDR3 sequences, 15% to 20% seen only once; the top ten take 51%. The sample consisted of PBMCs, mostly from graft donor cells, taken 360 days after TCRalphabeta/CD19-depleted stem cell transplant. Receptor source: a male patient aged 2-15 years who had a stem cell transplant for acute lymphoblastic leukemia, so the T cells may come from the graft donor.

V usage is TRBV12-3 or TRBV12-4 and J usage is TRBJ1-6, with TRBD1 matching 7 bases. The CDR3 spans 14 residues. J gave up 11 bases and V 3 bases, and 7 bases lay outside the gene matches. This CDR3 is CASSLVGGRAPLHF. For the CDR3, the DNA is TGTGCCAGCAGTTTGGTAGGGGGCCGGGCACCCCTCCACTTT.

The chain recombines TRBV20-1 with TRBJ2-7; 7 nucleotides match TRBD2. CDR1 is DFQATT and CDR2 is SNEGSKA in the germline V gene (reference sequence). V lost 4 bases and J lost 6; bases outside the gene matches: 6. The CDR3 totals 12 residues. For the CDR3, the DNA is TGCAGTGCTAAGGCGGGAGCGGGCGAGCAGTACTTC. The encoded protein is CSAKAGAGEQYF.

A few counts support this clonotype. J is TRBJ2-1 and V is TRBV7-9; TRBD2 matches at 8 bases. From germline, CDR1 is SEHNR and CDR2 FQNEAQ (reference sequence). V was clipped by 1 base and J by 4 bases; unmatched bases: 9. This CDR3 comprises 17 residues. The DNA for the CDR3 is TGTGCCAGCAGCTTAGGGTCTGTCGGGAGGGGGTACAATGAGCAGTTCTTC. Protein product: CASSLGSVGRGYNEQFF.

As for this clonotype: This clone may be a read error of a much larger clone one base away. The V call is TRBV5-1, the J call TRBJ2-6; 9 bases map to TRBD1. V gave up 6 bases and J gave up 1 base; unmatched junction bases: 8. The CDR3 totals 17 residues. The germline V gene encodes CDR1 SGHRS and CDR2 YFSETQ. DNA of the CDR3: TGCGCCAGCAACGCCGGGACAGGGTGGTCTGGGGCCAACGTCCTGACTTTC. As protein: CASNAGTGWSGANVLTF.

This chain uses TRBV21-1 with TRBJ2-2; whether TRBD1, the table's D call, matches the DNA was not checked. TRBV21-1 is annotated as a pseudogene. The CDR3 runs to 16 residues. The CDR3 nucleotides read TGTGCCAGCAGCAAAGCGCAGGCAGGGAAAGGCGGGGAGCTGTTTTTT. It specifies CASSKAQAGKGGELFF.

This chain connects TRBV4-1 to TRBJ2-7, with 11 bases matching TRBD2. Looked up from germline, CDR1 is MGHRA and CDR2 is YSYEKL. The V segment lost 2 bases and the J segment 0 bases; nucleotides outside the gene matches: 3. This CDR3 has 16 residues. CDR3 in amino acids: CASSQPSGRPSYEQYF. The CDR3 nucleotides are TGCGCCAGCAGCCAACCTAGCGGGAGGCCCTCCTACGAGCAGTACTTC.

This clonotype was detected ten times or more. This chain connects TRBV2 to TRBJ2-5; a weak D match, TRBD1 (5 bases). CDR1 and CDR2 (germline): SNHLY, FYNNEI. Trimming took 4 bases from V and 2 from J, leaving 8 bases between them. The CDR3 spans 13 residues. The CDR3 region has the DNA TGTGCCAGCAGTGGCAACAGGCAAGAGACCCAGTACTTC. Translation: CASSGNRQETQYF. Full variable domain (outside the CDR3, taken from reference TRBV2 and TRBJ2-5): EPEVTQTPSHQVTQMGQEVILRCVPISNHLYFYWYRQILGQKVEFLVSFYNNEISEKSEIFDDQFSVERPDGSNFTLKIRSTKLEDSAMYFCASSGNRQETQYFGPGTRLLVL.

There are a few counts of this clonotype. The gene calls are TRBV29-1 and TRBJ2-5; D unclear. The CDR3 contains 14 residues. Trimming removed 3 bases from V and 6 bases from J, with 17 bases in between. Germline CDR1 and CDR2: SQVTM and ANQGSEA. This CDR3 is CSVDAQRPQQTQYF. The CDR3 DNA reads as TGCAGCGTTGACGCCCAGCGACCGCAACAGACCCAGTACTTC.

This clonotype was counted only a few times. The chain combines TRBV12-3 or TRBV12-4 with TRBJ2-1; D is ambiguous. V dropped 6 bases and J dropped 10 bases, with 10 bases sitting between them. This CDR3 is built from 11 residues. The CDR3 loop reads CASSIFREQFF. CDR3 DNA: TGTGCCAGCAGCATTTTCCGGGAGCAGTTCTTC.

This clonotype was found many times. CDR3 region: CATSDNRDRYNEQFF. The CDR3 DNA follows: TGTGCCACCAGTGATAACCGGGACAGATACAATGAGCAGTTCTTC. The chain carries TRBV24-1 and TRBJ2-1, with 7 bases lining up with TRBD1. From germline, CDR1 is KGHDR and CDR2 SFDVKD. V lost 3 bases, J lost 4 bases, and 5 bases stayed unmatched. The CDR3 spans 15 residues.

The J gene is TRBJ2-2, the V gene TRBV6-4; 9 positions agree with TRBD1. V dropped 0 bases and J dropped 4; count of bases not matched to a gene: 6. This CDR3 has 17 amino acids. Germline loops: CDR1 MRHNA, CDR2 SNTAGT. CDR3 sequence reads: CASSDSYRGRSTGELFF. The CDR3 DNA follows: TGTGCCAGCAGTGACTCGTACAGGGGGCGCAGCACCGGGGAGCTGTTTTTT.

This clonotype occurred a few times. The rearrangement links TRBV11-3 to TRBJ2-1, with unresolved D. The germline V gene has CDR1 SGHNT and CDR2 YENEEA. This CDR3 has 13 amino acids. Trimming left V 5 bases short and J 2 bases short, with 7 bases between. CDR3 bases: TGTGCCAGCAGCCGCGCAGCCTACAATGAGCAGTTCTTC. It specifies CASSRAAYNEQFF.

The V and J genes are TRBV29-1 and TRBJ2-1; D unresolved. V was shortened by 8 bases and J by 5 bases, with 13 bases between the two germline ends. Germline-derived CDR1 and CDR2 are SQVTM and ANQGSEA. The CDR3 totals 12 residues. DNA of the CDR3: TGCAGCCACCGTCTCGGCCACAATGAGCAGTTCTTC. Its protein is CSHRLGHNEQFF.

This rearrangement joins TRBV4-1 to TRBJ2-3, with D unresolved. The CDR3 has 12 residues. Trimming removed 0 bases from V and 10 bases from J, with 8 bases in between. Germline V gives CDR1 MGHRA, CDR2 YSYEKL. The CDR3 loop reads CASSQELVAQYF. The DNA for the CDR3 is TGCGCCAGCAGCCAAGAACTGGTGGCGCAGTATTTT.

This clonotype was counted between two and nine times. This chain joins TRBV5-1 and TRBJ2-7; D possibly corresponds to TRBD2 (6 bases). Germline CDR1 and CDR2: SGHRS and YFSETQ. V was pared by 5 bases and J by 0 bases, with 9 bases between. CDR3 length: 13 amino acids. CDR3 amino acids: CASSRGFSYEQYF. CDR3 sequence (DNA): TGCGCCAGCAGTCGGGGGTTCTCCTACGAGCAGTACTTC.

The chain is built from TRBV11-1 and TRBJ2-1; 12 bases agree with TRBD2. This CDR3 spans 19 amino acids. Germline assignment: CDR1 SGHAT and CDR2 FQDESV (reference sequence). V shed 5 bases and J 4 bases; nucleotides not matched to a gene: 15. CDR3 sequence: CASSAVGRASGRGYNEQFF. The CDR3, as DNA: TGTGCCAGCAGCGCGGTGGGGAGGGCTAGCGGGAGGGGATACAATGAGCAGTTCTTC.

This clonotype was seen a handful of times. V gene TRBV5-1 combines with J gene TRBJ2-1; a weak D match, TRBD2 (6 bases). This CDR3 spans 14 amino acids. Germline assignment: CDR1 SGHRS and CDR2 YFSETQ. V lost 4 bases and J lost 6, with 14 bases in between. CDR3 coding DNA: TGCGCCAGCAGCACGGGACTTAGCTTCAATGAGCAGTTCTTC. This sequence encodes CASSTGLSFNEQFF.

The chain links TRBV11-2 to TRBJ2-5; D may be TRBD2 (7 bases). This CDR3 comprises 16 residues. CDR1 SGHAT and CDR2 FQNNGV come from the germline V gene. The germline V and J ends were trimmed by 4 bases and 2 bases, with 17 bases remaining between them. This chain's CDR3 is CASSSQGRGVQETQYF. The CDR3 DNA sequence: TGTGCCAGCAGCTCACAGGGTCGGGGGGTTCAAGAGACCCAGTACTTC.

The chain joins TRBV20-1 to TRBJ1-5, with D perhaps TRBD1 (5 bases). The CDR3 is 16 amino acids. The V end was cut by 2 bases, the J end by 1 base, with 15 bases between. Germline V gene sequence: CDR1 DFQATT, CDR2 SNEGSKA (reference sequence). CDR3 sequence (DNA): TGCAGTGCTAGATTCGGGGGATTCCGGAGCAATCAGCCCCAGCATTTT. This sequence encodes CSARFGGFRSNQPQHF.

V and J are TRBV11-2 and TRBJ2-2; D is ambiguous. The CDR3 spans 14 residues. Germline assignment: CDR1 SGHAT and CDR2 FQNNGV. V lost 1 base to trimming and J lost 9 bases, with 12 bases between them. For the CDR3, the DNA is TGTGCCAGCAGCTTAGTTGTTACCCCCAGGGAGCTGTTTTTT. This translates into CASSLVVTPRELFF.

The chain couples TRBV6-5 to TRBJ2-3; TRBD1 matches 9 bases. After removal of 0 bases from V and 6 bases from J, the junction contained 13 bases not matched to a gene. Per the germline V gene, CDR1 is MNHEY and CDR2 is SVGAGI. The CDR3 spans 18 residues. Here the CDR3 reads CASSYSKTGTGRVDTQYF. CDR3 nucleotides: TGTGCCAGCAGTTACTCAAAAACCGGGACAGGGCGTGTGGATACGCAGTATTTT.

The rearrangement uses TRBV11-2 and TRBJ2-5; D gene ambiguous. V gave up 5 bases and J gave up 13 bases, with 17 bases separating them. There are 12 residues in the CDR3. Germline loops: CDR1 SGHAT, CDR2 FQNNGV. As DNA, the CDR3 is TGTGCCAGCAGCCGTAATTCAGGCATTCCGTACTTC. Residues: CASSRNSGIPYF. Supplemented by reference TRBV11-2 and TRBJ2-5, the full variable domain reads EAGVAQSPRYKIIEKRQSVAFWCNPISGHATLYWYQQILGQGPKLLIQFQNNGVVDDSQLPKDRFSAERLKGVDSTLKIQPAKLEDSAVYLCASSRNSGIPYFGPGTRLLVL.

This clonotype showed up just a few times. The chain joins TRBV12-3 or TRBV12-4 to TRBJ1-5, with 9 bases lining up with TRBD1. Trimming took 3 bases from V and 5 from J; bases not matched to a gene: 2. The CDR3 sequence is 14 residues long. CDR3 nucleotide sequence: TGTGCCAGCAGTTTCCGGGACAGGGATCAGCCCCAGCATTTT. This codes for CASSFRDRDQPQHF.

The CDR3 DNA reads as TGCGCCAGCAGCCAAGAGCGGGACAGGACCTACGAGCAGTACTTC. Encoded protein: CASSQERDRTYEQYF. The V and J genes are TRBV4-1 and TRBJ2-7; 8 nucleotides line up with TRBD1. Unmatched junction bases numbered 3, after V lost 0 bases and J lost 2 bases. The CDR3 totals 15 residues. CDR1 and CDR2 from the germline V gene are MGHRA and YSYEKL.

The chain is built from TRBV7-9 and TRBJ2-7; 12 nucleotides match TRBD1. The length of the CDR3 is 17 residues. Germline V CDR1 and CDR2: SEHNR, FQNEAQ (reference sequence). Unmatched junction bases numbered 6, after V lost 3 bases and J lost 0 bases. CDR3 coding DNA: TGTGCCAGCAGCTTCGGGACAGGGGGCCCGATCTCCTACGAGCAGTACTTC. As protein: CASSFGTGGPISYEQYF.